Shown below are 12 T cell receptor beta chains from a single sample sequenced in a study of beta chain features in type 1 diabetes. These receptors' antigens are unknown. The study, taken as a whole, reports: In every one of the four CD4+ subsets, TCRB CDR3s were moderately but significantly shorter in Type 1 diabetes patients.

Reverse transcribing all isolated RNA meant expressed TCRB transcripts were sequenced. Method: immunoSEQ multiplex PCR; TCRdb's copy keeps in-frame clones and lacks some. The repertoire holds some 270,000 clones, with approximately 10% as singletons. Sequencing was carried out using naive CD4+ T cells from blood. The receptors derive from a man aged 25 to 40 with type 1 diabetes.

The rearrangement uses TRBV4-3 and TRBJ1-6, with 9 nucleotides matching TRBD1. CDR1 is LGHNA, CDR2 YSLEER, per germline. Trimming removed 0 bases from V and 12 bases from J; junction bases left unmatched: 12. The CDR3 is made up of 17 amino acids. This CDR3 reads CASSQDAGQGYFRPLHF. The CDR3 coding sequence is TGCGCCAGCAGCCAAGATGCGGGACAGGGTTACTTCAGACCCCTCCACTTT.

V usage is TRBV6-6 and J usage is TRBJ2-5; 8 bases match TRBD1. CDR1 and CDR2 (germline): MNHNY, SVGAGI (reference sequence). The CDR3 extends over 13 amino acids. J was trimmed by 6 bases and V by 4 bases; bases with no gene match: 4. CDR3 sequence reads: CASSLGQAKTQYF. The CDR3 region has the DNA TGTGCCAGCAGTTTGGGACAGGCCAAGACCCAGTACTTC.

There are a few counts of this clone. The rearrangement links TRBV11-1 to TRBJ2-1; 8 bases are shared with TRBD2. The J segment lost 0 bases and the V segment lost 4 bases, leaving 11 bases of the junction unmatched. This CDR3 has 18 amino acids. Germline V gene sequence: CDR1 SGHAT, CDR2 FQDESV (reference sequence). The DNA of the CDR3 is TGTGCCAGCAGCTACGGACTAGCCGGAGTAAGCTCCTACAATGAGCAGTTCTTC. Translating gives CASSYGLAGVSSYNEQFF.

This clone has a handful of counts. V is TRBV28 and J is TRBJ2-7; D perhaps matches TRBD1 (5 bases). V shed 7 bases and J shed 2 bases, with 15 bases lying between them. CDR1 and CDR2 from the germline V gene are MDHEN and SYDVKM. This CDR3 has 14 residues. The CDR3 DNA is TGTGCCAGCATTGCGGACACCCGCCCCTACGAGCAGTACTTC. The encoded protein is CASIADTRPYEQYF.

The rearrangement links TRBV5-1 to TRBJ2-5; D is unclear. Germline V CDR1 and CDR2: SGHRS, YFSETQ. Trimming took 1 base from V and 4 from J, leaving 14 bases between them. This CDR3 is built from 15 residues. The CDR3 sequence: CASSLIGTPGETQYF. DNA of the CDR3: TGCGCCAGCAGCTTGATTGGAACGCCGGGAGAGACCCAGTACTTC.

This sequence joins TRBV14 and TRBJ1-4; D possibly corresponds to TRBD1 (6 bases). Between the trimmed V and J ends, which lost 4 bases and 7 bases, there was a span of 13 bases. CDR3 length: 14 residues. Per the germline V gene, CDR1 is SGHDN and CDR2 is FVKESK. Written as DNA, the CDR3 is TGTGCCAGCAGCCCGGGGGGGGCAGGTGAAAAACTGTTTTTT. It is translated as CASSPGGAGEKLFF.

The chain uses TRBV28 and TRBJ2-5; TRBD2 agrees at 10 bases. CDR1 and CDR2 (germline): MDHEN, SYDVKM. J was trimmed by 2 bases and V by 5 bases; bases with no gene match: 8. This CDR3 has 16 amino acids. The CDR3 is CASSPKLAGRQETQYF. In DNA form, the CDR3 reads TGTGCCAGCAGTCCCAAACTAGCGGGGCGTCAAGAGACCCAGTACTTC.

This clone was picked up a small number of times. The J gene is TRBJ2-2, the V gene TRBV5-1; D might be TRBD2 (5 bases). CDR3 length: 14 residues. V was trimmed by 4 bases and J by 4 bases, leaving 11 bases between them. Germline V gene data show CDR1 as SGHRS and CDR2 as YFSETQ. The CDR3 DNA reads TGCGCCAGCAGCACTGAAGGGAGCACCGGGGAGCTGTTTTTT. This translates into CASSTEGSTGELFF.

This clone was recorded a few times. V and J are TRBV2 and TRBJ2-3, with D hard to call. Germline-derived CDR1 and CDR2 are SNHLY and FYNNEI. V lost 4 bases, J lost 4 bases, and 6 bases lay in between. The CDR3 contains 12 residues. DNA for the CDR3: TGTGCCAGCAGTGGACTTTCAGATACGCAGTATTTT. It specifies CASSGLSDTQYF.

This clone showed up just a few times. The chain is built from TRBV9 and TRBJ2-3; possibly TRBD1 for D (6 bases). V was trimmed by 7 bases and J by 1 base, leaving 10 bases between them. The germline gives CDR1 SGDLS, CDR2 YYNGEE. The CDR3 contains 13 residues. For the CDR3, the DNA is TGTGCCAGCCAGGGGCCTCGCACAGATACGCAGTATTTT. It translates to CASQGPRTDTQYF.

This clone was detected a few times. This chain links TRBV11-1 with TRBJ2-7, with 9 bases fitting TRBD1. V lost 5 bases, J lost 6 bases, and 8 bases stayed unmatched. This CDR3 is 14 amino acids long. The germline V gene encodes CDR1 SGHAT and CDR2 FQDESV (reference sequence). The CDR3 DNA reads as TGTGCCAGCAGCACCCGGGACAGGGACGGCGAGCAGTACTTC. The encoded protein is CASSTRDRDGEQYF.

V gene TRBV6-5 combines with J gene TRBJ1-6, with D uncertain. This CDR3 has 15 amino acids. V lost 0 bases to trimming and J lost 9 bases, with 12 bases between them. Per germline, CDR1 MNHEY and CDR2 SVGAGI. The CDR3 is CASSYSEGLGSPLHF. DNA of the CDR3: TGTGCCAGCAGTTACTCGGAGGGATTGGGTTCACCCCTCCACTTT.